The rows below give T cell receptor beta chains drawn from one sample of a study of blood T cell repertoires in COVID-19. Generated by immunoSEQ multiplex PCR, the TCRdb table keeps only in-frame clones and is missing some. The table shows fewer than 450,000 clones, with about 88% occurring only once. Sequenced: PBMCs or T cells enriched from blood (not recorded which). The receptors were gathered from a woman in her 30s who had recovered from COVID-19. Both conserved end residues are part of each CDR3. D genes are given only for firm matches. The size of a clone is reported for some rows only, either as once, few or many, or as a class for expanded clones.

size	J	D	V	CDR3	DNA
NA	TRBJ2-5	TRBD2	TRBV7-6	CASSLVLGVTSGEAWGETQYF	TGTGCCAGCAGCTTAGTTCTTGGTGTGACTAGCGGGGAGGCTTGGGGAGAGACCCAGTACTTC
NA	TRBJ2-3	NA	TRBV2	CASSEIGSASTDTQYF	TGTGCCAGCAGTGAAATCGGGTCAGCTAGCACAGATACGCAGTATTTT
NA	TRBJ1-2	NA	TRBV6-2/TRBV6-3	CASSSTGVGNNYGYTF	TGTGCCAGCAGTTCGACAGGTGTGGGAAACAACTATGGCTACACCTTC
once	TRBJ2-5	NA	TRBV5-4	CASSFGGAGETQYF	TGTGCCAGCAGCTTTGGGGGGGCTGGGGAGACCCAGTACTTC
NA	TRBJ2-3	TRBD2	TRBV9	CASSAIATSGRTDTQYF	TGTGCCAGCAGCGCCATTGCGACTAGCGGGCGCACAGATACGCAGTATTTT
NA	TRBJ2-7	NA	TRBV19	CASSILGTPDYEQYF	TGTGCCAGTAGTATTCTAGGGACACCGGACTACGAGCAGTACTTC
NA	TRBJ2-2	NA	TRBV7-2	CASSLLRGGTGELFF	TGTGCCAGCAGCTTACTAAGGGGCGGCACCGGGGAGCTGTTTTTT
few	TRBJ2-5	TRBD2	TRBV7-6	CASTLGVAGLQETQYF	TGTGCCAGCACCCTGGGGGTAGCGGGGCTTCAAGAGACCCAGTACTTC
NA	TRBJ1-6	NA	TRBV6-5	CASSFRDNSPLHF	TGTGCCAGCAGTTTCAGGGATAATTCACCCCTCCACTTT
NA	TRBJ2-7	TRBD1	TRBV5-1	CASSADRVYEQYF	TGCGCCAGCAGCGCGGACAGGGTCTACGAGCAGTACTTC
NA	TRBJ1-2	NA	TRBV1	CTSSLGQGIYGYTF	TGCACCAGCAGCCTGGGACAGGGGATTTATGGCTACACCTTC
NA	TRBJ2-7	TRBD1	TRBV5-4	CASSGTGGSYEQYF	TGTGCCAGCAGCGGGACAGGGGGGTCCTACGAGCAGTACTTC
NA	TRBJ2-1	TRBD2	TRBV10-3	CAISGGLAGGNEQFF	TGTGCCATCAGTGGGGGACTAGCGGGGGGTAATGAGCAGTTCTTC
NA	TRBJ2-3	TRBD2	TRBV27	CASSRGGLAGDTQYF	TGTGCCAGCAGTCGGGGAGGACTAGCCGGAGATACGCAGTATTTT
once	TRBJ2-1	TRBD2	TRBV3-1/TRBV3-2	CASSPSGGAYEQFF	TGTGCCAGCAGCCCTAGCGGGGGGGCCTATGAGCAGTTCTTC
NA	TRBJ1-4	TRBD1	TRBV30	CAWTPKVGQGNEKLFF	TGTGCCTGGACCCCCAAGGTGGGACAGGGTAATGAAAAACTGTTTTTT
NA	TRBJ2-6	NA	TRBV29-1	CSVEAVGPGANVLTF	TGCAGCGTTGAAGCAGTGGGGCCTGGGGCCAACGTCCTGACTTTC
once	TRBJ2-2	NA	TRBV5-4	CASSGPGGLTTGELFF	TGTGCCAGCAGCGGACCCGGGGGACTTACCACCGGGGAGCTGTTTTTT
once	TRBJ1-2	TRBD1	TRBV28	CASNPTGIYGYTF	TGTGCCAGCAACCCGACAGGGATCTATGGCTACACCTTC
NA	TRBJ1-1	NA	TRBV7-7	CASTPLLSGVNTEAFF	TGTGCCAGCACCCCCCTCCTAAGCGGAGTGAACACTGAAGCTTTCTTT
NA	TRBJ1-2	NA	TRBV5-1	CASSLETARNYGYTF	TGCGCCAGCAGCTTGGAGACAGCCAGGAACTATGGCTACACCTTC
NA	TRBJ1-1	NA	TRBV2	CASRKQGRTEAFF	TGTGCCAGCAGGAAACAGGGCAGAACTGAAGCTTTCTTT
NA	TRBJ1-6	TRBD1	TRBV7-2	CASSLDRTGMGSPLHF	TGTGCCAGCAGCTTAGACCGGACAGGGATGGGTTCACCCCTCCACTTT
NA	TRBJ1-2	TRBD1	TRBV5-1	CASSLAGQGDGYTF	TGCGCCAGCAGCTTGGCCGGACAGGGTGATGGCTACACCTTC
once	TRBJ1-1	NA	TRBV7-4	CASSSPGGRDTEAFF	TGTGCCAGCAGCTCCCCCGGGGGGCGTGACACTGAAGCTTTCTTT
NA	TRBJ1-4	NA	TRBV21-1	CASSKVEGAGANEKLFF	TGTGCCAGCAGCAAAGTGGAGGGCGCGGGGGCTAATGAAAAACTGTTTTTT
NA	TRBJ2-3	NA	TRBV5-1	CASSLVPARFTDTQYF	TGCGCCAGCAGCTTGGTCCCGGCCAGGTTCACAGATACGCAGTATTTT
NA	TRBJ2-7	TRBD1	TRBV7-2	CASSPFPPGTGSDEQYF	TGTGCCAGCAGCCCCTTCCCCCCCGGGACAGGGTCCGACGAGCAGTACTTC
NA	TRBJ1-1	TRBD1	TRBV29-1	CSVAGTGGSSAEAFF	TGCAGCGTAGCCGGGACAGGGGGCAGTTCGGCTGAAGCTTTCTTT
NA	TRBJ2-1	TRBD2	TRBV30	CAWRLAGGYNEQFF	TGTGCCTGGAGACTAGCGGGGGGGTACAATGAGCAGTTCTTC
once	TRBJ2-2	NA	TRBV28	CASSYMNTGELFF	TGTGCCAGCAGCTATATGAACACCGGGGAGCTGTTTTTT
once	TRBJ1-1	NA	TRBV28	CASSVGGPPAVAFF	TGTGCCAGCTCCGTGGGGGGGCCCCCAGCTGTAGCTTTCTTT
NA	TRBJ2-7	NA	TRBV7-2	CASSLRIGGLYF	TGTGCCAGCAGCTTAAGGATCGGGGGTCTATACTTC
NA	TRBJ1-4	NA	TRBV7-9	CASSLDLQGKLFF	TGTGCCAGCAGCTTAGATCTGCAGGGAAAACTGTTTTTT
NA	TRBJ2-3	TRBD2	TRBV9	CASSGGDYSTDTQYF	TGTGCCAGCAGTGGGGGGGACTACTCCACAGATACGCAGTATTTT
NA	TRBJ1-3	NA	TRBV7-2	CASSLEGVAGNTIYF	TGTGCCAGCAGCTTAGAAGGGGTCGCTGGAAACACCATATATTTT
NA	TRBJ1-2	NA	TRBV7-2	CASSLKAKGGRAGYGYTF	TGTGCCAGCAGCTTAAAGGCCAAAGGAGGCCGGGCGGGCTATGGCTACACCTTC
NA	TRBJ1-4	TRBD1	TRBV28	CASSTSGTGNEKLFF	TGTGCCAGCAGTACGTCCGGGACAGGGAATGAAAAACTGTTTTTT
NA	TRBJ1-3	TRBD1	TRBV7-9	CASSPGQGLAGNTIYF	TGTGCCAGCAGCCCTGGACAGGGGCTCGCCGGAAACACCATATATTTT
NA	TRBJ2-1	TRBD2	TRBV19	CASSSGSSSEQFF	TGTGCCAGTAGTAGCGGGAGTTCCAGTGAGCAGTTCTTC
NA	TRBJ2-7	TRBD1	TRBV10-3	CAISDRTGRREQYF	TGTGCCATCAGTGACAGGACAGGAAGACGCGAGCAGTACTTC
NA	TRBJ1-2	TRBD1	TRBV13	CASSSAGGPPTF	TGTGCCAGCAGCTCCGCAGGGGGCCCCCCCACCTTC
NA	TRBJ2-2	NA	TRBV11-2	CAVSKGVNTGELFF	TGTGCTGTCTCGAAGGGGGTGAACACCGGGGAGCTGTTTTTT
NA	TRBJ1-2	NA	TRBV28	CASSRTRQVNYGYTF	TGTGCCAGCAGCCGAACTCGACAGGTAAACTATGGCTACACCTTC
NA	TRBJ1-2	TRBD1	TRBV24-1	CATSDAAGGVYGYTF	TGTGCCACCAGTGATGCGGCAGGGGGTGTCTATGGCTACACCTTC
once	TRBJ1-5	NA	TRBV5-1	CASSLAKRGRGAGQPQHF	TGCGCCAGCAGCTTGGCCAAAAGGGGACGCGGGGCCGGCCAGCCCCAGCATTTT
NA	TRBJ2-2	TRBD2	TRBV11-3	CASSSSGLAGYTGELFF	TGTGCCAGCAGCTCAAGCGGACTAGCGGGGTACACCGGGGAGCTGTTTTTT
NA	TRBJ2-2	NA	TRBV10-3	CAISESEEVNTGELFF	TGTGCCATCAGTGAGTCGGAGGAGGTCAACACCGGGGAGCTGTTTTTT
NA	TRBJ1-5	NA	TRBV11-2	CASSSPLTGNQPQHF	TGTGCCAGCAGCTCGCCACTTACAGGGAATCAGCCCCAGCATTTT
NA	TRBJ1-4	NA	TRBV19	CASGGAGISNEKLFF	TGTGCCAGTGGTGGGGCAGGGATTTCTAATGAAAAACTGTTTTTT
NA	TRBJ2-3	NA	TRBV7-2	CASSLAITTSSTDTQYF	TGTGCCAGCAGCTTAGCTATTACAACGTCTAGCACAGATACGCAGTATTTT
few	TRBJ1-5	NA	TRBV28	CASSLGGALQPQHF	TGTGCCAGCAGTCTAGGGGGGGCCCTTCAGCCCCAGCATTTT
NA	TRBJ1-4	NA	TRBV6-5	CASSRRATNEKLFF	TGTGCCAGCAGCCGGAGGGCAACTAATGAAAAACTGTTTTTT
NA	TRBJ1-5	NA	TRBV7-9	CASSQGYGQPQHF	TGTGCCAGCAGCCAGGGGTACGGTCAGCCCCAGCATTTT
NA	TRBJ2-1	TRBD2	TRBV18	CASSPRQGGSDEQFF	TGTGCCAGCTCACCACGGCAGGGAGGGTCGGATGAGCAGTTCTTC
NA	TRBJ1-5	NA	TRBV30	CAWSGSNQPQHF	TGTGCCTGGAGCGGTAGCAATCAGCCCCAGCATTTT